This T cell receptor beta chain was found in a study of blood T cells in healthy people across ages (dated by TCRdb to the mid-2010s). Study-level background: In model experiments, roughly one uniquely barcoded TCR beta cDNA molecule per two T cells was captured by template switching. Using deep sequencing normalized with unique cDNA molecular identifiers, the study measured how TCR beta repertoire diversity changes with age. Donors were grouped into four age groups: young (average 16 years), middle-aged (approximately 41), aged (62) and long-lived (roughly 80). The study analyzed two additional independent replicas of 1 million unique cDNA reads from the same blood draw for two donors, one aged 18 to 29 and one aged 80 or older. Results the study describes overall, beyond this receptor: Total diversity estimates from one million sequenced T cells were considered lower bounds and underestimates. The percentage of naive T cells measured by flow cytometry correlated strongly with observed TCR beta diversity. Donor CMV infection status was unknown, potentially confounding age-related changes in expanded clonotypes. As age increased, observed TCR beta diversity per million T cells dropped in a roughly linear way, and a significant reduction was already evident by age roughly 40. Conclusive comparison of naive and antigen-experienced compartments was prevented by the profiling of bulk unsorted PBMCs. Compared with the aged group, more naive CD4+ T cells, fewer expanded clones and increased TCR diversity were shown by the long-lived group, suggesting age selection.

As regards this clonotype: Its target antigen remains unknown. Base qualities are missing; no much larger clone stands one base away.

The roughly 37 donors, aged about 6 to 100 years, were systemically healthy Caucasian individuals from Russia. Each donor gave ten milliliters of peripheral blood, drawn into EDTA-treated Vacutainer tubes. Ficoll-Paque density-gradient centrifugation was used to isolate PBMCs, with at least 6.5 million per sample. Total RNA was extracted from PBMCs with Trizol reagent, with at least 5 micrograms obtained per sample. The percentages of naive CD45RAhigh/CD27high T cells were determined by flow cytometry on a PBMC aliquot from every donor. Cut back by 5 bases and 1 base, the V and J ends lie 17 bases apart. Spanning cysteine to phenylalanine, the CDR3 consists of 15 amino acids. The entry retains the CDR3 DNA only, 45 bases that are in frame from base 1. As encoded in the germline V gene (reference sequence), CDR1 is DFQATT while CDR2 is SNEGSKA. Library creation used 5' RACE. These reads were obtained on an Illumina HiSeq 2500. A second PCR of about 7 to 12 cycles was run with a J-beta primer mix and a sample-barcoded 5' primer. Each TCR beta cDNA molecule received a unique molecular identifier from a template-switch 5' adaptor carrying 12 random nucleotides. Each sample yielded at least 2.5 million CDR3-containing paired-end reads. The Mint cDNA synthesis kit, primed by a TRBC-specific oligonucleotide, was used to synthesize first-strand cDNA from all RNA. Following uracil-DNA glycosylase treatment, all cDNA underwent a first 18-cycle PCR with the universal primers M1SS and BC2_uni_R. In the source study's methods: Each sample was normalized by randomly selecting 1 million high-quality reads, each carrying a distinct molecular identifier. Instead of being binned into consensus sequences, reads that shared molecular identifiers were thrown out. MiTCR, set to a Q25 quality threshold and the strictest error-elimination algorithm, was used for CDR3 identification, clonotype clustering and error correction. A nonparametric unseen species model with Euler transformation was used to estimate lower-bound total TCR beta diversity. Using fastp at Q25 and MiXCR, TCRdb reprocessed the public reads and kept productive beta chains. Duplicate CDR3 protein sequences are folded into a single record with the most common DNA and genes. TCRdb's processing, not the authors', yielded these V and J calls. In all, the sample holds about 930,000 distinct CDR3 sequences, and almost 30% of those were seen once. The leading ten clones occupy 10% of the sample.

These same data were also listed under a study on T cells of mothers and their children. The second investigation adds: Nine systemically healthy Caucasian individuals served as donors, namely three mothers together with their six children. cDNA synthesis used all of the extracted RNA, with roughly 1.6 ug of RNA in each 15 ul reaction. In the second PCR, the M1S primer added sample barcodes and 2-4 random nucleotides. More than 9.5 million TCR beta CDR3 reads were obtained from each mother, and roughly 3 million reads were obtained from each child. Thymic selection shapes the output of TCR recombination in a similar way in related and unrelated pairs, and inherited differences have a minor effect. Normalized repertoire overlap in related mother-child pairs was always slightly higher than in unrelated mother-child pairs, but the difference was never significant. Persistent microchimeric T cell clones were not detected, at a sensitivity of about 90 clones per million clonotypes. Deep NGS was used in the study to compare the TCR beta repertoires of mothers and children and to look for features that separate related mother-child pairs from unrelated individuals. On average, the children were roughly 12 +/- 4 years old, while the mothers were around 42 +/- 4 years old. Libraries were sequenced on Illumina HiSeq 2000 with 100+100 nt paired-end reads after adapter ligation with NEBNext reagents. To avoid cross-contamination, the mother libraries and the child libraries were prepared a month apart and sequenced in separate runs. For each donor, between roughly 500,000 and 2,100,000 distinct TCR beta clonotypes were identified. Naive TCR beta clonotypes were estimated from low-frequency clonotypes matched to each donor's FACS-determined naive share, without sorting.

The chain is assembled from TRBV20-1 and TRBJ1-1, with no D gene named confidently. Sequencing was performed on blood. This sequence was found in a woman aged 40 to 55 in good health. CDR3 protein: CSARPSTKPNTEAFF. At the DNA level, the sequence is TGCAGTGCTCGACCAAGTACGAAACCGAACACTGAAGCTTTCTTT.